This T cell receptor (beta chain) is from a study of OX40 agonist ivuxolimab in advanced cancers. The overall study: Patients were dosed intravenously with ivuxolimab at 0.01 to 10 mg/kg every 2 weeks. Recorded diagnoses for dose-escalation patients were hepatocellular carcinoma, melanoma, renal cell or head and neck cancer. Notes on the study in general: At doses 0.1 to 3.0 mg/kg, CD4+ and CD8+ clones expanded.

Points on this clone: Its antigen remains unidentified.

TCRdb keeps only in-frame clones here, not all; method: immunoSEQ multiplex PCR. The sample holds tens of thousands of clones, 90% seen once. This CDR3 region has 13 residues. CDR1 is SGHTA, CDR2 FQGNSA, per germline. Deletions cut 5 bases from V and 5 bases from J, with 12 bases between. Sample: CD4+ or CD8+ T cells sorted from blood, taken in a trial of the OX40 agonist ivuxolimab. The V and J genes are TRBV7-2 and TRBJ2-5; D might be TRBD1 (5 bases). The receptor was isolated from an adult with an advanced solid tumor such as melanoma, head and neck, liver or kidney cancer. The CDR3 loop is CASSLRVPETQYF. The CDR3 bases are TGTGCCAGCAGCCTCAGGGTCCCGGAGACCCAGTACTTC.